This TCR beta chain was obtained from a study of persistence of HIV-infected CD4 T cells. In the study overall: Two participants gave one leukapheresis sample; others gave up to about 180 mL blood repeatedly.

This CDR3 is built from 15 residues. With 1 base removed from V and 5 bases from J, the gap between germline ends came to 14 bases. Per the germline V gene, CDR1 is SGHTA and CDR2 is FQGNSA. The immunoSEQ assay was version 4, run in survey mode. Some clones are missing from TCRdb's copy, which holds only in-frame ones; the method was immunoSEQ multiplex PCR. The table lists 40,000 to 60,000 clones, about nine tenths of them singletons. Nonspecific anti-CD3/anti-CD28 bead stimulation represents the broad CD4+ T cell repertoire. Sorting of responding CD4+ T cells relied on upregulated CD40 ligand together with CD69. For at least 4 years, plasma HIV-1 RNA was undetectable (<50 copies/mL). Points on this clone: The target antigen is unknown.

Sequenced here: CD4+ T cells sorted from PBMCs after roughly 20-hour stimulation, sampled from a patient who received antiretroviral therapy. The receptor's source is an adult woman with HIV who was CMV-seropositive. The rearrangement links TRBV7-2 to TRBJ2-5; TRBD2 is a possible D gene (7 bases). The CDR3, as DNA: TGTGCCAGCAGCTTAGTTGGCGGGGGCGGGGAGACCCAGTACTTC. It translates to CASSLVGGGGETQYF.